The clone carrying this TCR beta chain was recorded a few times. Germline V gene lookup returns CDR1 MGHRA and CDR2 YSYEKL. Trimming took 0 bases from V and 4 from J; bases not matched to a gene: 7. The CDR3 sequence is 17 residues long. Each CD8 memory set brought CD45RO+ cells together with CCR7-negative CD45RA+ TemRA cells. The data belong to a study of shared clonotypes between healthy human individuals. TCRdb's copy holds only in-frame clones and misses some; the assay was immunoSEQ multiplex PCR. This table holds some 100,000 clones, around 68% found once. This chain links TRBV4-1 with TRBJ2-2; 8 bases match TRBD2. The clonotype was recovered from a woman aged 25 to 39 in good health. Sequencing was performed on memory CD8+ T cells sorted from blood. Described subset: CD45RO+ cells pooled with CCR7-negative TemRA cells. The chain's CDR3 is CASSQDRSGSRTGELFF. CDR3 nucleotides: TGCGCCAGCAGCCAAGATAGGAGCGGGAGTCGCACCGGGGAGCTGTTTTTT.